This T cell receptor (beta chain) was identified during a study of blood T cells in healthy people across ages. The CDR3 length is 19 residues. V shed 0 bases and J 4 bases; nucleotides not matched to a gene: 16. A second roughly 7 to 11 cycle PCR used barcoded and J-beta primers. A single record per CDR3 protein comes from TCRdb applying MiXCR to the 5' RACE reads. In the table there are hundreds of thousands of distinct CDR3 sequences, nearly 60% of which are singletons. No fewer than 6 micrograms of total RNA were isolated from every sample. This clonotype originated in a man aged 30-40 years in good health. This sequence joins TRBV12-3 or TRBV12-4 and TRBJ2-3, with 7 bases aligning to TRBD2. Sequencing used blood. CDR3 DNA: TGTGCCAGCAGTTTAGCGGGGGAGACTAGCAGGAAGAAAGCAGATACGCAGTATTTT. Amino acid sequence: CASSLAGETSRKKADTQYF.